Each of the 10 T cell receptor beta chains below was sequenced from the same sample in a study of blood T cell repertoires in COVID-19. Sequencing used immunoSEQ multiplex PCR; TCRdb keeps in-frame clones, though not all of them. The repertoire holds 150,000 to 200,000 clones, with approximately 85% as singletons. The sample taken for sequencing was peripheral blood. These receptors all come from a man aged 40-50 years who had recovered from COVID-19.

This clone was detected only a few times. This chain links TRBV18 with TRBJ2-2; D perhaps matches TRBD1 (6 bases). The CDR3 length is 15 residues. Deletions cut 3 bases from V and 2 bases from J, with 10 bases between. Germline CDR1 is KGHSH and CDR2 is LQKENI. Written as DNA, the CDR3 is TGTGCCAGCTCACCGGGGGCGGGCAACACCGGGGAGCTGTTTTTT. It specifies CASSPGAGNTGELFF.

The chain uses TRBV7-2 and TRBJ2-5; TRBD2 matches 11 bases. V trimming: 1 base; J trimming: 3 bases; junction bases outside the gene matches: 7. The CDR3 is 17 residues long. Germline V lookup: CDR1 SGHTA, CDR2 FQGNSA. The CDR3 here is CASSLVGLAGGKETQYF. As DNA, the CDR3 is TGTGCCAGCAGCTTAGTAGGTTTAGCGGGGGGGAAAGAGACCCAGTACTTC.

The V call is TRBV19, the J call TRBJ2-3; no clear D. The CDR3 is 14 residues long. Germline V gene lookup returns CDR1 LNHDA and CDR2 SQIVND (reference sequence). V was clipped by 2 bases and J by 2 bases, with 8 bases between them. The CDR3 spells CASSISGPTDTQYF. The CDR3, as DNA: TGTGCCAGTAGTATATCGGGTCCCACAGATACGCAGTATTTT.

The chain carries TRBV13 and TRBJ1-1, with 8 bases aligning to TRBD1. Germline V gene sequence: CDR1 PRHDT, CDR2 FYEKMQ (reference sequence). V trimming: 9 bases; J trimming: 0 bases; junction bases outside the gene matches: 9. This CDR3 has 15 residues. The chain's CDR3 is CASLRRQGLNTEAFF. CDR3 coding DNA: TGTGCCAGTTTAAGGAGACAGGGGTTGAACACTGAAGCTTTCTTT.

The table lists this clone with a few counts. The rearrangement links TRBV10-1 to TRBJ1-6; D might be TRBD1 (6 bases). The germline V and J ends were trimmed by 7 bases and 2 bases, with 12 bases remaining between them. The length of the CDR3 is 15 residues. Germline V gene data show CDR1 as WNHNN and CDR2 as SYGVQD (reference sequence). The CDR3 DNA sequence: TGCGCCAGCAACCAACAGGGTCCCTATAATTCACCCCTCCACTTT. It yields the protein CASNQQGPYNSPLHF.

The chain joins TRBV6-6 to TRBJ2-7; the match to TRBD2 covers 10 bases. This CDR3 comprises 16 residues. Germline lookup yields CDR1 MNHNY and CDR2 SVGAGI (reference sequence). V dropped 5 bases and J dropped 7; count of bases not matched to a gene: 14. CDR3 DNA: TGTGCCAGCAGTCGCCTAGCGGGGGCGCAAGTCGGGGAGCAGTACTTC. Translation gives CASSRLAGAQVGEQYF.

This sequence joins TRBV11-2 and TRBJ2-5; D is perhaps TRBD2 (7 bases). CDR1 SGHAT and CDR2 FQNNGV come from the germline V gene. This CDR3 comprises 14 residues. V lost 8 bases and J lost 5, with 18 bases in between. The CDR3: CASGIGGLSETQYF. Here the CDR3 DNA reads TGTGCCAGCGGAATCGGGGGGCTTTCGGAGACCCAGTACTTC. The variable domain in full, with the rest retrieved from reference TRBV11-2 and TRBJ2-5, is EAGVAQSPRYKIIEKRQSVAFWCNPISGHATLYWYQQILGQGPKLLIQFQNNGVVDDSQLPKDRFSAERLKGVDSTLKIQPAKLEDSAVYLCASGIGGLSETQYFGPGTRLLVL.

The chain employs TRBV9 and TRBJ1-3; 7 nucleotides align to TRBD1. V lost 4 bases and J lost 9; bases outside the gene matches: 13. This CDR3 comprises 15 residues. Germline V gives CDR1 SGDLS, CDR2 YYNGEE. The DNA for the CDR3 is TGTGCCAGCAGCCCTGGGGACAGCTCCGGGTTCACCATATATTTT. Protein sequence: CASSPGDSSGFTIYF. Full variable domain (outside the CDR3, taken from reference TRBV9 and TRBJ1-3): DSGVTQTPKHLITATGQRVTLRCSPRSGDLSVYWYQQSLDQGLQFLIQYYNGEERAKGNILERFSAQQFPDLHSELNLSSLELGDSALYFCASSPGDSSGFTIYFGEGSWLTVV.

This clone was counted between two and nine times. The J gene is TRBJ1-1, the V gene TRBV24-1; no definite D call. The CDR3 runs to 11 residues. Germline lookup yields CDR1 KGHDR and CDR2 SFDVKD. The V gene lost 8 bases and the J gene lost 7 bases, with 10 bases spanning the gap. The CDR3 loop is CATTPSGEAFF. The CDR3 DNA reads TGTGCCACCACCCCCTCGGGTGAAGCTTTCTTT.

V and J are TRBV30 and TRBJ2-1; 14 nucleotides match TRBD2. The CDR3 contains 20 residues. Germline V CDR1 and CDR2: GTSNPN, SVGIG (reference sequence). Trimming took 4 bases from V and 0 from J; bases not matched to a gene: 14. The CDR3 loop is CAWKTRPGLAGDRSYNEQFF. CDR3 bases: TGTGCCTGGAAAACCCGTCCGGGACTAGCGGGGGATCGCTCCTACAATGAGCAGTTCTTC.